The 31 T cell receptor beta chains below all came from one sample that was sequenced in a study of post-analysis software for immune sequencing data. No antigen has been assigned to these receptors. Regarding the study as a whole: TRBV5-6, TRBV5-1 and TRBV20-1 belonged to a set of about 5 TRBV segments that were more frequent in patients than controls.

Sequencing libraries made from TCR beta cDNA carried unique molecular identifiers. TCRdb independently ran MiXCR on the PCR reads; one entry per CDR3 protein. This table holds roughly 600,000 distinct CDR3 sequences, about 40% found once. The sequenced sample was blood. Receptors were obtained from a girl aged 10 to 17 with multiple sclerosis.

This chain joins TRBV4-1 and TRBJ2-1; the match to TRBD2 covers 11 bases. CDR1 is MGHRA and CDR2 is YSYEKL in the germline V gene. This CDR3 comprises 16 residues. The junction had 9 bases not matched to a gene; V was cut back by 3 bases and J by 8 bases. The CDR3 sequence: CASSHQPGLAVYEQFF. The CDR3, as DNA: TGCGCCAGCAGCCATCAACCGGGACTAGCGGTATATGAGCAGTTCTTC.

This clonotype has just a few counts. The chain is built from TRBV5-6 and TRBJ2-7; TRBD1 matches 7 bases. Unmatched junction bases numbered 6, after V lost 4 bases and J lost 2 bases. The V gene's germline CDR1 is SGHDT and CDR2 YYEEEE. The CDR3 spans 14 residues. CDR3 sequence reads: CASSPGTETYEQYF. The CDR3 region has the DNA TGTGCCAGCAGCCCCGGGACAGAGACCTACGAGCAGTACTTC. Full variable domain (remainder filled in from reference TRBV5-6 and TRBJ2-7): DAGVTQSPTHLIKTRGQQVTLRCSPKSGHDTVSWYQQALGQGPQFIFQYYEEEERQRGNFPDRFSGHQFPNYSSELNVNALLLGDSALYLCASSPGTETYEQYFGPGTRLTVT.

The chain employs TRBV20-1 and TRBJ2-7; 8 bases agree with TRBD2. V gave up 1 base and J gave up 7 bases; unmatched junction bases: 15. The CDR3 extends over 16 amino acids. Germline V lookup: CDR1 DFQATT, CDR2 SNEGSKA (reference sequence). The CDR3 sequence is CSARAPTSGSRNEQYF. The CDR3 nucleotides read TGCAGTGCTAGAGCCCCTACTAGCGGAAGTCGCAATGAGCAGTACTTC.

CDR3 nucleotide sequence: TGTGCCAGCAGCAAAGCGCGGGAGGGGAGCTCCTACGAGCAGTACTTC. As protein: CASSKAREGSSYEQYF. The rearrangement joins TRBV21-1 to TRBJ2-5; TRBD2, the table's D call, was not compared with the DNA. The J call could be wrong; TRBJ2-7 is a better fit for the DNA end. TRBV21-1 corresponds to a pseudogene. The CDR3 has 16 amino acids.

This clonotype was found a few times. This sequence joins TRBV11-1 and TRBJ2-1; D is unclear. This CDR3 region has 15 residues. V shed 6 bases and J shed 0 bases, with 12 bases lying between them. Germline CDR1 is SGHAT and CDR2 is FQDESV (reference sequence). The CDR3 protein is CASSLGLSSYNEQFF. In DNA form, the CDR3 reads TGTGCCAGCAGTCTCGGCCTAAGCTCCTACAATGAGCAGTTCTTC. Drawing the rest from reference TRBV11-1 and TRBJ2-1, the complete variable domain is EAEVAQSPRYKITEKSQAVAFWCDPISGHATLYWYRQILGQGPELLVQFQDESVVDDSQLPKDRFSAERLKGVDSTLKIQPAELGDSAMYLCASSLGLSSYNEQFFGPGTRLTVL.

A single count supports this clonotype. The V and J genes are TRBV3-1 and TRBJ1-1; no reliable D call. Trimming stripped 0 bases from V and 5 bases from J, with 7 bases between. The CDR3 covers 13 residues. Germline V gene sequence: CDR1 LGHDT, CDR2 YNNKEL (reference sequence). This CDR3 reads CASSQDWVTEAFF. CDR3 nucleotides: TGTGCCAGCAGCCAAGACTGGGTTACTGAAGCTTTCTTT.

V gene TRBV29-1 combines with J gene TRBJ1-2; possible D gene TRBD1, 5 bases. This CDR3 contains 13 residues. The germline V gene has CDR1 SQVTM and CDR2 ANQGSEA. The V gene lost 4 bases and the J gene lost 8 bases, with 17 bases spanning the gap. CDR3 amino acids: CSVVDILKGGYTF. The CDR3 DNA follows: TGCAGCGTTGTGGACATTCTAAAAGGGGGCTACACCTTC.

The rearrangement links TRBV20-1 to TRBJ2-1, with D possibly TRBD1 on 8 matching bases. The V gene lost 4 bases and the J gene lost 5 bases, with 15 bases spanning the gap. The CDR3 runs 14 residues. The germline gives CDR1 DFQATT, CDR2 SNEGSKA (reference sequence). CDR3 sequence (DNA): TGCAGTGCTACTGAACAGGGGGGGAACAATGAGCAGTTCTTC. This sequence encodes CSATEQGGNNEQFF.

This clonotype was recorded a few times. The chain joins TRBV27 to TRBJ2-1, with 14 bases lining up with TRBD2. The CDR3 totals 16 residues. Germline CDR1 MNHEY, CDR2 SMNVEV (reference sequence). V gave up 6 bases and J gave up 4 bases; unmatched junction bases: 5. CDR3 region: CASSHGTSGSYNEQFF. CDR3 nucleotides: TGTGCCAGCAGCCACGGGACTAGCGGGAGTTACAATGAGCAGTTCTTC.

This clonotype was counted at least ten times. The CDR3 is CASSRTSGTNEQFF. Written as DNA, the CDR3 is TGTGCCAGCAGTAGGACTAGCGGGACCAATGAGCAGTTCTTC. V is TRBV12-3 or TRBV12-4 and J is TRBJ2-1; 12 bases are a match to TRBD2. With V trimmed by 5 bases and J by 6 bases, 2 bases remained unmatched. CDR3 size: 14 residues.

The rearrangement links TRBV24-1 to TRBJ1-4; perhaps TRBD1 as D (5 bases). Deletions cut 0 bases from V and 0 bases from J, with 7 bases between. This CDR3 contains 16 residues. The V gene's germline CDR1 is KGHDR and CDR2 SFDVKD. In DNA form, the CDR3 reads TGTGCCACCAGTGATTTGGGACATTCAACTAATGAAAAACTGTTTTTT. Translating gives CATSDLGHSTNEKLFF.

This clonotype has more than one count but fewer than ten. This sequence joins TRBV20-1 and TRBJ2-1; TRBD2 aligns across 16 bases. Germline assignment: CDR1 DFQATT and CDR2 SNEGSKA (reference sequence). The V segment lost 5 bases and the J segment 10 bases; nucleotides outside the gene matches: 8. This CDR3 spans 15 amino acids. The CDR3 is CSARGLAGGTLEQFF. The CDR3 DNA follows: TGCAGTGCTCGGGGACTAGCGGGAGGGACGCTCGAGCAGTTCTTC.

This clonotype showed up just a few times. This rearrangement joins TRBV12-3 or TRBV12-4 to TRBJ1-2, with D perhaps TRBD1 (6 bases). Trimming removed 4 bases from V and 6 bases from J, with 9 bases in between. The CDR3 has 12 residues. Here the CDR3 reads CASSSTGHGYTF. The CDR3 coding sequence is TGTGCCAGCAGTTCGACAGGCCATGGCTACACCTTC.

The J gene is TRBJ1-4, the V gene TRBV9; a possible D gene is TRBD1 (6 bases). The V end was cut by 7 bases, the J end by 5 bases, with 18 bases between. Germline V gene lookup returns CDR1 SGDLS and CDR2 YYNGEE. This CDR3 is built from 15 residues. The CDR3 nucleotides read TGTGCCAGCGGTCCCGGAGGACAGCGGAATGAAAAACTGTTTTTT. Translating it yields CASGPGGQRNEKLFF.

This chain links TRBV10-3 with TRBJ2-5; D is ambiguous. V lost 0 bases and J 5 bases, leaving 7 bases between the germline ends. CDR3 size: 13 residues. The germline V gene encodes CDR1 ENHRY and CDR2 SYGVKD. This CDR3 is CAISESSRETQYF. CDR3 sequence (DNA): TGTGCCATCAGTGAGTCCAGCCGGGAGACCCAGTACTTC.

As for this clonotype: A much larger clone lies one base from this, so it may be a read error. The chain combines TRBV12-3 or TRBV12-4 with TRBJ2-7, with TRBD2 identical over 7 bases. The CDR3 totals 16 residues. After removal of 5 bases from V and 1 base from J, the junction contained 11 bases not matched to a gene. The CDR3 DNA reads TGTGCCAGCAGTCCGACGGGACCAGCGGGATCCTACGAGCAGTACTTC. Translated: CASSPTGPAGSYEQYF.

This clonotype appeared a few times. The rearrangement links TRBV20-1 to TRBJ2-7; D gene ambiguous. The length of the CDR3 is 13 residues. The germline V gene has CDR1 DFQATT and CDR2 SNEGSKA (reference sequence). The V end lost 6 bases, the J end lost 5 bases, and 17 bases lay between the germline ends. CDR3: CSAREATADEQYF. The CDR3 DNA follows: TGCAGTGCCCGCGAGGCGACCGCGGACGAGCAGTACTTC.

The V call is TRBV11-2, the J call TRBJ2-3, with D possibly matching TRBD2 (5 bases). The CDR3 has 16 amino acids. Germline lookup yields CDR1 SGHAT and CDR2 FQNNGV. V dropped 2 bases and J dropped 4 bases, with 16 bases sitting between them. CDR3 in amino acids: CASSLLPSGVADTQYF. The CDR3 DNA sequence: TGTGCCAGCAGCTTACTCCCCTCCGGGGTCGCAGATACGCAGTATTTT.

The V and J genes are TRBV12-3 or TRBV12-4 and TRBJ1-1, with 7 bases that match TRBD1. J gave up 1 base and V 6 bases, and 5 bases lay outside the gene matches. This CDR3 region has 14 residues. CDR3 region: CASRMDRPNTEAFF. The CDR3, as DNA: TGTGCCAGCAGGATGGACAGGCCGAACACTGAAGCTTTCTTT.

This clonotype was seen at least ten times. This chain joins TRBV20-1 and TRBJ2-7; tentative D call: TRBD2 (6 bases). Germline assignment: CDR1 DFQATT and CDR2 SNEGSKA (reference sequence). V gave up 3 bases and J gave up 4 bases, with 16 bases separating them. The CDR3 is made up of 14 amino acids. The CDR3, as DNA: TGCAGTGCTAGTAGTGATAGGGGACTTTACGAGCAGTACTTC. It codes for CSASSDRGLYEQYF.

The genes are TRBV15 and TRBJ2-6; weak D call: TRBD1 (6 bases). V lost 0 bases to trimming and J lost 2 bases, with 14 bases between them. This CDR3 spans 18 amino acids. In germline, CDR1 is LNHNV, CDR2 YYDKDF (reference sequence). This CDR3 is CATSRDPIGTTGANVLTF. In DNA, the CDR3 is TGTGCCACCAGCAGAGACCCTATTGGGACAACTGGGGCCAACGTCCTGACTTTC.

This clonotype occurred a few times. The genes are TRBV6-6 and TRBJ1-4; 12 bases map to TRBD1. This CDR3 comprises 15 residues. CDR1 is MNHNY, CDR2 SVGAGI, per germline (reference sequence). Trimming removed 5 bases from V and 5 bases from J; junction bases left unmatched: 3. This CDR3 reads CASSGGQGANEKLFF. As DNA, the CDR3 is TGTGCCAGCAGTGGGGGACAGGGGGCAAATGAAAAACTGTTTTTT.

This clonotype was seen many times. This chain joins TRBV7-2 and TRBJ2-3; tentative D call: TRBD2 (7 bases). Germline V lookup: CDR1 SGHTA, CDR2 FQGNSA. The CDR3 covers 15 residues. V lost 1 base and J lost 6, with 14 bases in between. This CDR3 reads CASSLEIGGGDTQYF. Here the CDR3 DNA reads TGTGCCAGCAGCTTAGAGATAGGGGGAGGGGATACGCAGTATTTT.

There are a few counts of this clonotype. The V and J genes are TRBV20-1 and TRBJ2-5; D not resolved. The CDR3 is made up of 15 amino acids. In germline, CDR1 is DFQATT, CDR2 SNEGSKA (reference sequence). Trimming removed 3 bases at V and 2 bases at J, with 16 bases between. The CDR3 region is CSARIDQPWQETQYF. The CDR3 DNA reads TGCAGTGCTAGGATTGACCAGCCTTGGCAAGAGACCCAGTACTTC.

This clonotype was detected only a few times. V usage is TRBV5-1 and J usage is TRBJ2-7; 8 bases fit TRBD1. The V segment lost 5 bases and the J segment 0 bases; nucleotides outside the gene matches: 4. The CDR3 is made up of 14 amino acids. Germline V gene sequence: CDR1 SGHRS, CDR2 YFSETQ. As DNA, the CDR3 is TGCGCCAGCAGTGGACAGGGTAGCTCCTACGAGCAGTACTTC. It is translated as CASSGQGSSYEQYF.

V is TRBV12-3 or TRBV12-4 and J is TRBJ1-2; D is unclear. Trimming stripped 6 bases from V and 4 bases from J, with 12 bases between. This CDR3 spans 13 amino acids. The CDR3 region is CASSTGSPYGYTF. In nucleotides, the CDR3 is TGTGCCAGCAGCACCGGGAGCCCCTATGGCTACACCTTC.

This clonotype was recorded a few times. CDR3 bases: TGTGCCAGCAGCTTCCAAACCGGGACTAGCGGGAGAAATGAGCAGTTCTTC. Translated: CASSFQTGTSGRNEQFF. The V gene is TRBV12-3 or TRBV12-4, the J gene TRBJ2-1; TRBD2 agrees at 14 bases. The CDR3 is made up of 17 amino acids. Trimming at V came to 6 bases and at J to 7 bases, leaving 11 bases not matched to a gene.

CDR3 in DNA: TGTGCCAGCAGTTTAAGGGGGAGTTGGGAGACCCAGTACTTC. Residues: CASSLRGSWETQYF. The chain couples TRBV12-3 or TRBV12-4 to TRBJ2-5; D possibly corresponds to TRBD1 (6 bases). V was cut by 2 bases and J by 5 bases, with 12 bases left in between. This CDR3 comprises 14 residues.

V usage is TRBV6-1 and J usage is TRBJ2-6, with D tentatively TRBD2 (6 bases). There are 18 residues in the CDR3. Germline V gene sequence: CDR1 MNHNS, CDR2 SASEGT. V was trimmed by 6 bases and J by 4 bases, leaving 22 bases between them. The CDR3 loop reads CASRASAGSRKGANVLTF. CDR3 coding DNA: TGTGCCAGCAGGGCCAGCGCGGGGTCTCGGAAGGGGGCCAACGTCCTGACTTTC.

V and J are TRBV27 and TRBJ1-1; 7 positions agree with TRBD1. The germline CDR1 and CDR2 sequences are MNHEY and SMNVEV (reference sequence). Trimming at V came to 6 bases and at J to 5 bases, leaving 9 bases not matched to a gene. This CDR3 is built from 14 residues. The CDR3 loop reads CASRYLNRGTEAFF. The CDR3 nucleotides read TGTGCCAGCAGATACTTAAACAGGGGAACTGAAGCTTTCTTT.

This clonotype was detected a few times. The V call is TRBV10-3, the J call TRBJ2-3, with 11 bases aligning to TRBD2. The CDR3 consists of 14 residues. The ends lost 7 bases at V and 4 bases at J; junction bases unmatched: 4. Germline assignment: CDR1 ENHRY and CDR2 SYGVKD. CDR3 DNA: TGTGCCATCAAACTAGCGGGAGATGCAGATACGCAGTATTTT. This encodes CAIKLAGDADTQYF.